These T cell receptor beta chains were read from a single sample in a study of Graves' ophthalmopathy and Graves' hyperthyroidism. TCRdb ran MiXCR on the multiplex PCR reads and lists one entry per CDR3 protein. The data hold roughly 300,000 distinct CDR3 sequences, with roughly 16% observed a single time. The sequencing input was peripheral blood. The receptors originated from an adult man with Graves' ophthalmopathy. The CDR3 runs from the conserved cysteine through the conserved F or W. The order of the fields is D gene, J gene, clone size, V gene, CDR3 DNA, CDR3 protein. A D gene is named only where the DNA matches it firmly. Clone size is given for some rows only: seen once, a few or many times, or a class if the clone is expanded.

D: NA
J: TRBJ2-5
size: many
V: TRBV28
DNA: TGTGCCAGCAGTTTAGAGGCTGAGACCCAGTACTTC
CDR3: CASSLEAETQYF

D: NA
J: TRBJ2-7
size: NA
V: TRBV6-2/TRBV6-3
DNA: TGTGCCAGCAGTTACCTTAGGTCTGGAGGGTCCTACGAGCAGTACTTC
CDR3: CASSYLRSGGSYEQYF

D: NA
J: TRBJ2-7
size: many
V: TRBV6-1
DNA: TGTGCCAGCAGCGAGGTCAGTCCCTACGAGCAGTACTTC
CDR3: CASSEVSPYEQYF

D: TRBD1
J: TRBJ2-7
size: many
V: TRBV20-1
DNA: TGCAGTGCTAGTCGGCGGGGACAGGAGGAGCAGTACTTC
CDR3: CSASRRGQEEQYF

D: NA
J: TRBJ1-5
size: many
V: TRBV6-1
DNA: TGTGCCAGCACCCCAGGGTTTAGCAATCAGCCCCAGCATTTT
CDR3: CASTPGFSNQPQHF

D: NA
J: TRBJ2-7
size: NA
V: TRBV4-1
DNA: TGCGCCAGCAGCCAAGTTGCCCCCCGGCCCGAGCAGTACTTC
CDR3: CASSQVAPRPEQYF

D: NA
J: TRBJ2-7
size: many
V: TRBV20-1
DNA: TGCAGTGCTAGAACACTAAGCACCGGGACTGGGGACGAGCAGTACTTC
CDR3: CSARTLSTGTGDEQYF

D: NA
J: TRBJ2-7
size: many
V: TRBV6-2/TRBV6-3
DNA: TGTGCCAGCAGTTTTGGGCGGACCTACGAGCAGTACTTC
CDR3: CASSFGRTYEQYF

D: NA
J: TRBJ1-2
size: many
V: TRBV28
DNA: TGTGCCAGCAGTAGACGGGGGGGGGCGTCCTATGGCTACACCTTC
CDR3: CASSRRGGASYGYTF

D: NA
J: TRBJ2-7
size: many
V: TRBV7-8
DNA: TGTGCCAGCAGCTTATATCAACCTACACAACCCAGCGAGCAGTACTTC
CDR3: CASSLYQPTQPSEQYF

D: NA
J: TRBJ1-1
size: NA
V: TRBV10-3
DNA: TGTGCCATCAGTCCCAGGGACACTGAAGCTTTCTTT
CDR3: CAISPRDTEAFF

D: TRBD1
J: TRBJ1-1
size: many
V: TRBV29-1
DNA: TGCAGCGTTGAGGGTACAGGGGGCTACACTGAAGCTTTCTTT
CDR3: CSVEGTGGYTEAFF

D: NA
J: TRBJ2-5
size: once
V: TRBV18
DNA: TGTGCCAGCTCACCACCACGTGGGGCGATGGACGGGGATGTGGAGACCCAGTACTTC
CDR3: CASSPPRGAMDGDVETQYF

D: NA
J: TRBJ2-7
size: many
V: TRBV29-1
DNA: TGCAGCGTTGAAACCTCAGGGGGGGGCGAGCAGTACTTC
CDR3: CSVETSGGGEQYF

D: NA
J: TRBJ2-2
size: many
V: TRBV20-1
DNA: TGCAGTGCTAAGGGCTGGGTTAACACCGGGGAGCTGTTTTTT
CDR3: CSAKGWVNTGELFF

D: NA
J: TRBJ2-2
size: many
V: TRBV4-3
DNA: TGCGCCAGCAGCCAGACCCAGGGCTGGACCGGGGAGCTGTTTTTT
CDR3: CASSQTQGWTGELFF

D: TRBD2
J: TRBJ2-7
size: many
V: TRBV5-6
DNA: TGTGCCAGCAGCCGAGAGCGGGAGCGCGTATACGAGCAGTACTTC
CDR3: CASSRERERVYEQYF

D: NA
J: TRBJ2-7
size: NA
V: TRBV6-1
DNA: TGTGCCAGCAGTGAGGCTAAGGGCATGTACTTC
CDR3: CASSEAKGMYF

D: NA
J: TRBJ1-1
size: many
V: TRBV3-1
DNA: TGTGCCAGCAGCCAAGTCGGAACAGGTGCTTTCTTT
CDR3: CASSQVGTGAFF

D: TRBD1
J: TRBJ2-7
size: NA
V: TRBV4-1
DNA: TGCGCCAGCAGCCACCCTTATAGCGCCTCCGGGACAGGGAGGATGTACGAGCAGTACTTC
CDR3: CASSHPYSASGTGRMYEQYF

D: NA
J: TRBJ1-2
size: many
V: TRBV25-1
DNA: TGTGCCGCCTCTCTCGGAGGTCCCTATGGCTACACCTTC
CDR3: CAASLGGPYGYTF

D: TRBD1
J: TRBJ2-1
size: many
V: TRBV10-2
DNA: TGCGCCAGCAGTGAAGGGACAGACAATGAGCAGTTCTTC
CDR3: CASSEGTDNEQFF

D: TRBD1
J: TRBJ1-2
size: many
V: TRBV10-1
DNA: TGCGCCAGCAGTACCGAAAAGGGGGCTGTCTATGGCTACACCTTC
CDR3: CASSTEKGAVYGYTF

D: NA
J: TRBJ1-2
size: NA
V: TRBV6-1
DNA: TGTGCCAGCAGTGAACAGTATGGCTACACCTTC
CDR3: CASSEQYGYTF

D: NA
J: TRBJ1-1
size: many
V: TRBV11-2
DNA: TGTGCCAGTAGACGACCAGGGATGAGTAACACTGAAGCTTTCTTT
CDR3: CASRRPGMSNTEAFF

D: NA
J: TRBJ2-2
size: many
V: TRBV27
DNA: TGTGCCAGCAGTTTATGGTTGGGGCCCTCGAACACCGGGGAGCTGTTTTTT
CDR3: CASSLWLGPSNTGELFF

D: NA
J: TRBJ2-2
size: many
V: TRBV6-2/TRBV6-3
DNA: TGTGCCAGCAGTTACTCGTCCCGTGCCGGGGATTTTAACACCGGGGAGCTGTTTTTT
CDR3: CASSYSSRAGDFNTGELFF

D: NA
J: TRBJ1-1
size: NA
V: TRBV29-1
DNA: TGCAGCGCGGGTACGGGACAAGTGAACACTGAAGCTTTCTTT
CDR3: CSAGTGQVNTEAFF

D: NA
J: TRBJ2-7
size: many
V: TRBV6-4
DNA: TGTGCCAGCAGTCCAACGGGTAGCGGACAGCGACTTTTC
CDR3: CASSPTGSGQRLF

D: TRBD1
J: TRBJ2-2
size: many
V: TRBV6-1
DNA: TGTGCCAGCAACCGAATAAGGGACAGCCTTACCGGGGAGCTGTTTTTT
CDR3: CASNRIRDSLTGELFF

D: TRBD2
J: TRBJ2-5
size: few
V: TRBV9
DNA: TGTGCCAGCAGCGTATCGAGCGGGAGCCAAGAGACCCAGTACTTC
CDR3: CASSVSSGSQETQYF

D: NA
J: TRBJ1-3
size: many
V: TRBV28
DNA: TGTGCCAGCCGTTCGGGGGGCTCTGGAAACACCATATATTTT
CDR3: CASRSGGSGNTIYF

D: NA
J: TRBJ1-1
size: once
V: TRBV5-1
DNA: TGCGCCAGCAGCCAGGCTCAGGGGAAGACTGAAGCTTTCTTT
CDR3: CASSQAQGKTEAFF

D: TRBD2
J: TRBJ2-5
size: once
V: TRBV6-5
DNA: TGTGCCAGCAGTTACTCGTGGCTAGCGGGAGGAGAGACCCAGTACTTC
CDR3: CASSYSWLAGGETQYF

D: NA
J: TRBJ1-3
size: many
V: TRBV13
DNA: TGTGCCAGCAGTTCACCTGGAAACACCATATATTTT
CDR3: CASSSPGNTIYF

D: TRBD2
J: TRBJ2-7
size: many
V: TRBV2
DNA: TGTGCCAGCAGTTCCGGGACTAGCGTGGTCGAGCAGTACTTC
CDR3: CASSSGTSVVEQYF

D: NA
J: TRBJ2-5
size: NA
V: TRBV30
DNA: TGTGCCTGGACCCGCCCAGGGCCAGGGACCCAGTACTTC
CDR3: CAWTRPGPGTQYF

D: NA
J: TRBJ2-7
size: many
V: TRBV10-2
DNA: TGCGCCAGCAGTGAGGGAGGACAATTGATCGACGAGCAGTACTTC
CDR3: CASSEGGQLIDEQYF

D: TRBD1
J: TRBJ2-2
size: many
V: TRBV5-1
DNA: TGCGCCAGCAGCGGGACAGGGGGCTCGAACACCGGGGAGCTGTTTTTT
CDR3: CASSGTGGSNTGELFF

D: NA
J: TRBJ1-1
size: NA
V: TRBV25-1
DNA: TGTGCCAGCAGTGAATGGTCGGCGATCGGAGACACTGAAGCTTGCTTT
CDR3: CASSEWSAIGDTEACF

D: NA
J: TRBJ2-5
size: many
V: TRBV12-3/TRBV12-4
DNA: TGTGCCAGCAGTTTAGATCTGCGGGGCAGGGAGACCCAGTACTTC
CDR3: CASSLDLRGRETQYF

D: TRBD2
J: TRBJ2-5
size: NA
V: TRBV20-1
DNA: TGCAGTGCTAGAGTACCACTAGCGGGAGAGACCCAGTACTTC
CDR3: CSARVPLAGETQYF

D: NA
J: TRBJ1-1
size: NA
V: TRBV19
DNA: TGTGCCAGTACCCTTTCCCCATGGGGGACTGAAGCTTTCTTT
CDR3: CASTLSPWGTEAFF

D: TRBD1
J: TRBJ1-2
size: many
V: TRBV4-2
DNA: TGTGCCAGCAGCCGACCGGGACAGGGGTTCGAAGGCTACACCTTC
CDR3: CASSRPGQGFEGYTF

D: TRBD1
J: TRBJ1-2
size: NA
V: TRBV2
DNA: TGTGCCAGCACCAGGGACAGGTTCTATGGCTACACCTTC
CDR3: CASTRDRFYGYTF

D: NA
J: TRBJ2-4
size: many
V: TRBV7-2
DNA: TGTGCCAGCAGCACGGACATAGCCAAAAACATTCAGTACTTC
CDR3: CASSTDIAKNIQYF

D: NA
J: TRBJ1-1
size: NA
V: TRBV6-1
DNA: TGTGCCTTAAGTCGGGACATGGAGAACACTGAAGCTTTCTTT
CDR3: CALSRDMENTEAFF

D: NA
J: TRBJ2-7
size: many
V: TRBV20-1
DNA: TGCAGTGCTAGAACGGAGAACAGCTACTACGAGCAGTACTTC
CDR3: CSARTENSYYEQYF

D: TRBD1
J: TRBJ1-5
size: once
V: TRBV4-1
DNA: TGCGCCAGCAGCCAAGCCCCAACAGGGGTGGAGCCCCAGCATTTT
CDR3: CASSQAPTGVEPQHF